Detailed here is one T cell receptor (beta chain). Its antigen is not known. The record originates from a study of cytomegalovirus exposure and HLA in healthy donors. For the study at large: Caucasian-associated ancestry cluster membership applied to 75% to 85% of some 400 genotyped donors.

Study-level results: Rarity marked most TCR sequences, yet some public TCRs occurred in many donors.

13 Jbeta primers and 60 Vbeta primers were used for the PCR. TCRdb's copy holds only in-frame clones and misses some; the assay was immunoSEQ multiplex PCR. The sample totals over 65,000 clones. This receptor was taken from a man under 40 in good health and CMV-seronegative. Sequenced input: PBMCs.

The CDR3: CASSPQGNYGYTF. Here the CDR3 DNA reads TGCGCCAGCAGCCCACAGGGGAACTATGGCTACACCTTC. The chain combines TRBV5-1 with TRBJ1-2; 7 bases agree with TRBD1. The CDR3 contains 13 residues. Germline loops: CDR1 SGHRS, CDR2 YFSETQ. With 4 bases clipped from V and 2 bases from J, the junction kept 2 bases outside the gene matches.